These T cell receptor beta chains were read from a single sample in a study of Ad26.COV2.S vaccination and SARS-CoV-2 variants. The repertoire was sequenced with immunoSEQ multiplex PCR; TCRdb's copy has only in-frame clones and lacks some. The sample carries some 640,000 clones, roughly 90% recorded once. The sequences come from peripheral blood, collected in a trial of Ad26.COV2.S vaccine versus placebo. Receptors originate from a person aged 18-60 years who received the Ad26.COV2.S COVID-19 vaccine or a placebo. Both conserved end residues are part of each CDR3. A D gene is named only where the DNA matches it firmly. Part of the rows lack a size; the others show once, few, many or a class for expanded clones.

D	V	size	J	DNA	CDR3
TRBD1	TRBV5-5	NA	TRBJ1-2	TGTGCCAGCAGCTGGGACAGCTATGGCTACACCTTC	CASSWDSYGYTF
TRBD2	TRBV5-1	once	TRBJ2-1	TGCGCCAGCAGCAAGACTAGCGGGGAGTACAATGAGCAGTTCTTC	CASSKTSGEYNEQFF
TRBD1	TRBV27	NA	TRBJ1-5	TGTGCCAGTCAGGACAGGGGTGGCAATCAGCCCCAGCATTTT	CASQDRGGNQPQHF
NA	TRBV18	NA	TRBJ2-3	TGTGCCAGCTCACCACCGGGGGTCTTAGAGGAGTATTTT	CASSPPGVLEEYF
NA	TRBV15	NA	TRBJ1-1	TGTGCCTCCAAAGAGGGGCAGGGGAACACTGAAGCTTTCTTT	CASKEGQGNTEAFF
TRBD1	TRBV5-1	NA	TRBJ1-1	TGCGCCAGCAGCTTGAACGGGGACAGGGGGACTGAAGCTTTCTTT	CASSLNGDRGTEAFF
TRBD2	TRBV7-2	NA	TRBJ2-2	TGTGCCAGCAGCCCGAGTGCGCTAGCGGCGAACACCGGGGAGCTGTTTTTT	CASSPSALAANTGELFF
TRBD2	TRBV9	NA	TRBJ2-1	TGTGCCAGCAGCGTAGGTCCTCGCGGGAGGGCGAATGAGCAGTTCTTC	CASSVGPRGRANEQFF
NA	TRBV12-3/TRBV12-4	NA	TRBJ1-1	TGTGCCAGCAGCCCTGGGACGGGCACTGAAGCTTTCTTT	CASSPGTGTEAFF
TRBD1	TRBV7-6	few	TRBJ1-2	TGTGCCAGCAGCTTAGGACAGGGGATGAGTGGCTACACCTTC	CASSLGQGMSGYTF